This T cell receptor (beta chain) was sequenced in a study of T cells in Graves' hyperthyroidism and ophthalmopathy. Over 18 months, lack of ophthalmopathy progression marked Graves' hyperthyroidism as stable. The study based diagnoses on clinical symptoms, serum thyroxine and TRAb, thyroid ultrasound and orbital computed tomography. Amplification of TCR beta CDR3 regions was performed using RNA transcripts as template. First-round RT-PCR of the TCR CDR3 relied on the HTBI primer set. One entry per CDR3 protein, called by TCRdb with MiXCR from the multiplex PCR reads. The table lists about 350,000 distinct CDR3 sequences, about 15% of them singletons. The CDR3 is 17 residues long. Trimming took 6 bases from V and 0 from J, leaving 18 bases between them. Per the germline V gene, CDR1 is SQVTM and CDR2 is ANQGSEA. This clonotype was recorded only once. Antigen: not known. Study observations and caveats: It was a median approximately 6.9 months before onset that the model predicted ophthalmopathy.

The rearrangement uses TRBV29-1 and TRBJ2-6; no firm D call. Sequenced input: blood. This TCR derives from a woman in her 30s with Graves' hyperthyroidism. CDR3 sequence: CSVIESVGISGANVLTF. The CDR3 region has the DNA TGCAGCGTGATAGAGTCCGTCGGAATCTCTGGGGCCAACGTCCTGACTTTC.